This entry lists 2 T cell receptor beta chains sequenced from one sample in a study of T cell responses to AZD1222 COVID-19 vaccine. Some clones are missing from TCRdb's copy, which holds only in-frame ones; the method was immunoSEQ multiplex PCR. This sample has 95,000 to 110,000 clones, with approximately 88% found just once. This specimen was peripheral blood, taken on day 0 of AZD1222 vaccination. Receptors were obtained from an adult in good health.

This chain joins TRBV5-1 and TRBJ1-4; 9 bases align to TRBD1. V dropped 5 bases and J dropped 8; count of bases not matched to a gene: 10. The length of the CDR3 is 15 residues. Germline loops: CDR1 SGHRS, CDR2 YFSETQ. CDR3 protein: CASRERTGEEEKLFF. CDR3 bases: TGCGCCAGCAGGGAGAGGACAGGGGAGGAAGAAAAACTGTTTTTT.

The genes are TRBV10-1 and TRBJ2-7; D not resolved. CDR3 size: 11 residues. V was trimmed by 4 bases and J by 3 bases, leaving 4 bases between them. The germline CDR1 and CDR2 sequences are WNHNN and SYGVQD (reference sequence). The CDR3 DNA sequence: TGCGCCAGCAGTGGGGGCTACGAGCAGTACTTC. Translation: CASSGGYEQYF.